A selection of T cell receptor beta chains follows, all from one sample in a study of Ad26.COV2.S vaccination and SARS-CoV-2 variants. The method was immunoSEQ multiplex PCR; TCRdb's version includes in-frame clones alone and lacks a portion of them. The sample records fewer than 800,000 clones, around 89% being singletons. The specimen comprised peripheral blood, sampled in a trial of Ad26.COV2.S vaccine versus placebo. These receptors were collected from a person aged 18 to 59 who received the Ad26.COV2.S COVID-19 vaccine or a placebo. CDR3s include the opening cysteine and the closing phenylalanine or tryptophan. A D gene is named only where the DNA matches it firmly. Some rows have no size entry. The others give once, few or many, or a class for an expanded clone.

J gene | D gene | V gene | clone size | CDR3 protein | CDR3 DNA
TRBJ1-1 | - | TRBV11-2 | - | CASSLDASDGEAFF | TGTGCCAGCAGCTTAGACGCCTCGGACGGGGAAGCTTTCTTT
TRBJ1-1 | - | TRBV10-3 | - | CAISRESEAFF | TGTGCCATCAGCAGGGAGTCTGAAGCTTTCTTT
TRBJ2-3 | - | TRBV10-3 | - | CAISDRTDTQYF | TGTGCCATCAGTGATCGCACAGATACGCAGTATTTT
TRBJ2-3 | TRBD2 | TRBV27 | - | CASSSGLARTDTQYF | TGTGCCAGCAGTTCAGGACTAGCTCGCACAGATACGCAGTATTTT
TRBJ1-4 | - | TRBV3-1/TRBV3-2 | - | CASSQPSTGSTNEKLFF | TGTGCCAGCAGCCAACCCTCGACAGGCTCTACTAATGAAAAACTGTTTTTT
TRBJ1-4 | - | TRBV4-3 | - | CASSQGDEKLFF | TGCGCCAGCAGCCAAGGTGATGAAAAACTGTTTTTT
TRBJ1-5 | - | TRBV6-2/TRBV6-3 | - | CASSLQGYSNQPQHF | TGTGCCAGCAGTCTACAGGGATATAGCAATCAGCCCCAGCATTTT
TRBJ2-1 | - | TRBV7-2 | - | CASSPSMEQFF | TGTGCCAGCAGCCCTAGTATGGAGCAGTTCTTC
TRBJ1-6 | - | TRBV30 | once | CAWSAFYNSPLHF | TGTGCCTGGAGTGCCTTTTATAATTCACCCCTCCACTTT
TRBJ2-1 | - | TRBV6-5 | - | CASSPHRDWYNEQFF | TGTGCCAGCAGCCCCCACCGGGACTGGTACAATGAGCAGTTCTTC
TRBJ2-2 | - | TRBV9 | - | CASSVKPGEAGELFF | TGTGCCAGCAGCGTAAAACCAGGGGAGGCCGGGGAGCTGTTTTTT
TRBJ1-2 | - | TRBV5-5 | - | CASSLVRLADGYTF | TGTGCCAGCAGCTTGGTAAGGCTGGCAGATGGCTACACCTTC
TRBJ1-3 | - | TRBV30 | - | CAWSVRGNTIYF | TGTGCCTGGAGTGTACGGGGAAACACCATATATTTT
TRBJ2-7 | - | TRBV5-1 | - | CASSLKGTSHEQYF | TGCGCCAGCAGCTTGAAGGGGACCTCGCACGAGCAGTACTTC
TRBJ1-4 | TRBD1 | TRBV19 | once | CASSPGQGYEKLFF | TGTGCCAGTAGCCCGGGACAGGGATATGAAAAACTGTTTTTT
TRBJ1-2 | - | TRBV5-8 | - | CASSSRSTNYGYTF | TGTGCCAGCAGCTCACGATCAACGAACTATGGCTACACCTTC
TRBJ1-1 | - | TRBV27 | - | CASSSAGRSTEAFF | TGTGCCAGCAGTTCGGCGGGGAGGAGCACTGAAGCTTTCTTT
TRBJ2-7 | - | TRBV5-6 | - | CASSFTSFYEQYF | TGTGCCAGCAGCTTCACTAGCTTTTACGAGCAGTACTTC
TRBJ1-4 | - | TRBV21-1 | - | CASSKVGPAAPTNEKLFF | TGTGCCAGCAGCAAAGTAGGGCCAGCGGCACCAACTAATGAAAAACTGTTTTTT
TRBJ1-2 | - | TRBV6-5 | - | CASSQGPHYGYTF | TGTGCCAGCAGCCAAGGGCCTCATTATGGCTACACCTTC
TRBJ1-3 | - | TRBV6-6 | - | CASSDPGTGNTIYF | TGTGCCAGCAGCGACCCAGGGACTGGAAACACCATATATTTT
TRBJ1-5 | - | TRBV10-3 | - | CAISEQGGGQPQHF | TGTGCCATCAGTGAGCAGGGCGGCGGCCAGCCCCAGCATTTT
TRBJ2-2 | - | TRBV29-1 | once | CSVRQGGGELFF | TGCAGCGTTCGGCAGGGTGGCGGGGAGCTGTTTTTT
TRBJ2-2 | - | TRBV7-2 | - | CASTMGGPGGTGELFF | TGTGCCAGCACTATGGGAGGTCCGGGCGGCACCGGGGAGCTGTTTTTT